The T cell receptor (beta chain) under discussion was sequenced for a study of response to subunit inactivated influenza vaccine. Findings of the study overall: Every seasonal influenza vaccination brings in few new T cells, the authors suggested.

On this clonotype: Its antigen remains unidentified.

One entry per CDR3 protein, called by TCRdb with MiXCR from the RT-PCR reads. The sample shows a few hundred thousand distinct CDR3 sequences, 6.5% to 8% of them seen only once. The CDR3 is 14 amino acids. V was shortened by 4 bases and J by 0 bases, with 6 bases between the two germline ends. The chain joins TRBV12-3 or TRBV12-4 to TRBJ1-4; no firm D call. Here the sequenced sample was PBMCs from blood, taken around 25 months after vaccination. The TCR was taken from a man aged 45 to 70 who received an inactivated influenza vaccine. The CDR3 DNA reads TGTGCCAGCAGTTCTGCTGCAACTAATGAAAAACTGTTTTTT. It translates to CASSSAATNEKLFF.